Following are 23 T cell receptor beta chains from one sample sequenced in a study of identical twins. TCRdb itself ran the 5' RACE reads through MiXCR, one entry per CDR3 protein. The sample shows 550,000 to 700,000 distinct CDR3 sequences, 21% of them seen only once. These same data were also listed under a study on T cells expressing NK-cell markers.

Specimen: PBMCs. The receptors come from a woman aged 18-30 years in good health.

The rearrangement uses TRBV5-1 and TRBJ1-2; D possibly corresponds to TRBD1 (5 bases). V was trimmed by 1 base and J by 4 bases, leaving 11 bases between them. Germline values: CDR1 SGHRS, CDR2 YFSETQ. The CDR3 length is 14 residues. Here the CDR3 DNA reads TGCGCCAGCAGCTTGTCAGGGCCCGGCTATGGCTACACCTTC. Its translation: CASSLSGPGYGYTF.

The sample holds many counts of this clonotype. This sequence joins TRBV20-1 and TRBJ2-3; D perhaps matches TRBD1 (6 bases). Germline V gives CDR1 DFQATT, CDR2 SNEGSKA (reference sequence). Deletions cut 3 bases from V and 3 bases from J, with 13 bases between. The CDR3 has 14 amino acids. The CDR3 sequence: CSARVAGVTDTQYF. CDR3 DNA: TGCAGTGCTAGGGTGGCAGGGGTTACAGATACGCAGTATTTT.

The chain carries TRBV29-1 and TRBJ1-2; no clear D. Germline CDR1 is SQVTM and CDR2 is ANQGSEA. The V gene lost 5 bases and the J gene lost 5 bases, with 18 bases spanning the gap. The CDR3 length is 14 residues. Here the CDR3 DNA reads TGCAGCGTTCCCGGCCTTAACCCGCGGTATGGCTACACCTTC. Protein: CSVPGLNPRYGYTF.

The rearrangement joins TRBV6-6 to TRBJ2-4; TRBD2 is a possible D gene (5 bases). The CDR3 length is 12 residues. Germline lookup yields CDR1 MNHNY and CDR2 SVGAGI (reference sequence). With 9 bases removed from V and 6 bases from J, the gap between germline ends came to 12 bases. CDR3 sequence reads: CASSSGINIQYF. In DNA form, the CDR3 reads TGTGCCAGTTCGTCCGGGATAAACATTCAGTACTTC.

CDR3 bases: TGTGCCAGCAGTACCCCGGGACAGGGGAGGCATGAGCAGTTCTTC. Translating it yields CASSTPGQGRHEQFF. V is TRBV27 and J is TRBJ2-1; 10 bases fit TRBD1. CDR3 length equals 15 residues. The junction had 9 bases not matched to a gene; V was cut back by 5 bases and J by 8 bases. Germline loops: CDR1 MNHEY, CDR2 SMNVEV (reference sequence).

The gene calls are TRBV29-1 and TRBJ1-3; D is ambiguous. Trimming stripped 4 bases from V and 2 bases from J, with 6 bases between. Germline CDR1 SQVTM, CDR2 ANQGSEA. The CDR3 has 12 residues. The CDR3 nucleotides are TGCAGCGTTGTGAACCCTGGAAACACCATATATTTT. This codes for CSVVNPGNTIYF.

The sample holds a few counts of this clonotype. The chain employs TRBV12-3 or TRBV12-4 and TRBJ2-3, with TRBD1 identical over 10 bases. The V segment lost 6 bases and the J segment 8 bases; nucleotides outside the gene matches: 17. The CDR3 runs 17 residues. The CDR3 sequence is CASSRGVRQGAFGTQYF. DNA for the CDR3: TGTGCCAGCAGCAGGGGGGTGAGACAGGGGGCTTTTGGTACGCAGTATTTT.

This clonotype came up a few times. CDR3 DNA sequence: TGCAGTGCTCCGAGCGGGAAAACGACCTACGAGCAGTACTTC. The encoded protein is CSAPSGKTTYEQYF. The J gene is TRBJ2-7, the V gene TRBV20-1; TRBD2 matches 7 bases. The CDR3 contains 14 residues. Germline-derived CDR1 and CDR2 are DFQATT and SNEGSKA (reference sequence). The V segment lost 5 bases and the J segment 2 bases; nucleotides outside the gene matches: 9.

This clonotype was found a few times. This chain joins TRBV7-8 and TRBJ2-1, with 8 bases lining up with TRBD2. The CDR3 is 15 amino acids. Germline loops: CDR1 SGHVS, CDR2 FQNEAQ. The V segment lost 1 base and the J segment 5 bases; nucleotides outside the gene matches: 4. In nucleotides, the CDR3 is TGTGCCAGCAGCTTAGTCAGCGGGGGAAACAATGAGCAGTTCTTC. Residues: CASSLVSGGNNEQFF. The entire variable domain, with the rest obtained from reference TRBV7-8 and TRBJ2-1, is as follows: GAGVSQSPRYKVAKRGQDVALRCDPISGHVSLFWYQQALGQGPEFLTYFQNEAQLDKSGLPSDRFFAERPEGSVSTLKIQRTQQEDSAVYLCASSLVSGGNNEQFFGPGTRLTVL.

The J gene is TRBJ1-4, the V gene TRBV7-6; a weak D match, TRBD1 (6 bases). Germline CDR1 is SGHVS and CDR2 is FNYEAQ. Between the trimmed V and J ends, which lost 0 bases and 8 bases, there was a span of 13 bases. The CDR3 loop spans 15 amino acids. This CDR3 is CASSLAWGAREKLFF. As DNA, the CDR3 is TGTGCCAGCAGCTTAGCGTGGGGGGCGAGAGAAAAACTGTTTTTT.

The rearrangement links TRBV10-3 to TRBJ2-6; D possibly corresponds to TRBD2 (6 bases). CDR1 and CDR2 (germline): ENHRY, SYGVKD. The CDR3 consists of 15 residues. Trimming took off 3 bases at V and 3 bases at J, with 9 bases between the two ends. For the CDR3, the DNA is TGTGCCATCAGTGACGGGGGATTTGGGGCCAACGTCCTGACTTTC. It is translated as CAISDGGFGANVLTF.

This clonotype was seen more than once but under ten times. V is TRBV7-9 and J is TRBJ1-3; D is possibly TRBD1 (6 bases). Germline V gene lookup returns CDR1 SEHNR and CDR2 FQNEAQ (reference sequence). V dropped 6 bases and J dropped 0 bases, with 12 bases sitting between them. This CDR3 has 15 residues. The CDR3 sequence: CASSLGTHSGNTIYF. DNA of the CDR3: TGTGCCAGCAGTCTGGGGACACACTCTGGAAACACCATATATTTT.

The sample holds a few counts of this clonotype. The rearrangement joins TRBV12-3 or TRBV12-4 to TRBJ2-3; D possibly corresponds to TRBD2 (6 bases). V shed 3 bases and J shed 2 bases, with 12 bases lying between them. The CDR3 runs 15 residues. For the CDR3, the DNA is TGTGCCAGCAGTTTTATGGGAGGCAACACAGATACGCAGTATTTT. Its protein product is CASSFMGGNTDTQYF.

CDR3 loop: CSARDIHTATNEKLFF. CDR3 bases: TGCAGTGCTAGAGACATACACACAGCAACTAATGAAAAACTGTTTTTT. V gene TRBV20-1 combines with J gene TRBJ1-4; D is unclear. CDR1 and CDR2 (germline): DFQATT, SNEGSKA (reference sequence). This CDR3 is 16 amino acids long. Trimming pared 0 bases from V and 0 bases from J, leaving 11 bases between.

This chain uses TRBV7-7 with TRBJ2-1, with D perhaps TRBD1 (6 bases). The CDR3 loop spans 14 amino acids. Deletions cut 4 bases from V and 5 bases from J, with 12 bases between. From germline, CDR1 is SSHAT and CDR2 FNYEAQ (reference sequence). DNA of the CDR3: TGTGCCAGCAGCTCGGGACAAGGGGACAATGAGCAGTTCTTC. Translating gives CASSSGQGDNEQFF.

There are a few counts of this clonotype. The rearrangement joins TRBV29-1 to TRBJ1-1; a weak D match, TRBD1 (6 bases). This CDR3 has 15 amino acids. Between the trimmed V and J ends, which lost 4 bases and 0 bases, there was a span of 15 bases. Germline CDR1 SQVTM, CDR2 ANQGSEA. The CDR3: CSVGGGEGMNTEAFF. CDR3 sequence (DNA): TGCAGCGTTGGTGGGGGCGAGGGAATGAACACTGAAGCTTTCTTT.

CDR3 nucleotides: TGTGCCACCAGCAGAGAAGCGGGCGCCTACAATGAGCAGTTCTTC. Its protein product is CATSREAGAYNEQFF. The V call is TRBV15, the J call TRBJ2-1; perhaps TRBD2 as D (6 bases). Germline V gene data show CDR1 as LNHNV and CDR2 as YYDKDF (reference sequence). Between the trimmed V and J ends, which lost 0 bases and 2 bases, there was a span of 8 bases. This CDR3 is 15 amino acids long.

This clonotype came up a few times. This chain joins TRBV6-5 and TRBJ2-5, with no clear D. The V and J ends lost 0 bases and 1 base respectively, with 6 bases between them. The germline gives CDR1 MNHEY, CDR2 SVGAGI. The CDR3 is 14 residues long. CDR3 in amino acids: CASSYSAAQETQYF. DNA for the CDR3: TGTGCCAGCAGTTACTCGGCAGCCCAAGAGACCCAGTACTTC.

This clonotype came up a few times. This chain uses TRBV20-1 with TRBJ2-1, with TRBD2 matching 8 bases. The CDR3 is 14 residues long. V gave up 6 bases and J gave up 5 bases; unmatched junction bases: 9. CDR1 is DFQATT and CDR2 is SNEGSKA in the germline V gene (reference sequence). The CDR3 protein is CSAFQTSAHNEQFF. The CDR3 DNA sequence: TGCAGTGCCTTCCAGACTAGCGCCCACAATGAGCAGTTCTTC.

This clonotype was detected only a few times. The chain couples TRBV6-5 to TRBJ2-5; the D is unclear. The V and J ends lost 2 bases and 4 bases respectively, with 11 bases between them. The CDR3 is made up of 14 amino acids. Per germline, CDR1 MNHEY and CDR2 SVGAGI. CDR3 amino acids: CASSYTGPRETQYF. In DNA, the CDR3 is TGTGCCAGCAGTTACACTGGACCGCGAGAGACCCAGTACTTC.

The CDR3 DNA reads TGCAGTGCTAGTTTCCGGGTCAATTCACCCCTCCACTTT. It specifies CSASFRVNSPLHF. This sequence joins TRBV20-1 and TRBJ1-6, with D uncertain. CDR3 length: 13 residues. Trimming cost V 3 bases and J 7 bases, with 10 bases left between them. Germline loops: CDR1 DFQATT, CDR2 SNEGSKA (reference sequence).

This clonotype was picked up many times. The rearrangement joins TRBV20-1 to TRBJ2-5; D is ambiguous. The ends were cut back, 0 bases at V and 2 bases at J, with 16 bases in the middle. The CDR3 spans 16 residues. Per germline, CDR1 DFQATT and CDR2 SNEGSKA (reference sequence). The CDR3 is CSARDLTDPLQETQYF. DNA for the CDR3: TGCAGTGCTAGAGATCTTACGGACCCCCTGCAAGAGACCCAGTACTTC.

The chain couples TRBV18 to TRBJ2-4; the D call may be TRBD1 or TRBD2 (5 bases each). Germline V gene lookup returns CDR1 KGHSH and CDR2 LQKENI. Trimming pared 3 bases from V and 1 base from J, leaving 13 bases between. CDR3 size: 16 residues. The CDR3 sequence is CASSPLEGSAKNIQYF. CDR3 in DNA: TGTGCCAGCTCACCTCTAGAGGGGTCTGCCAAAAACATTCAGTACTTC.